This passage covers 31 T cell receptor beta chains from one sample sequenced in a study of Tregs in tolerant kidney transplant recipients. Profiled with immunoSEQ multiplex PCR; TCRdb holds only in-frame clones, not every one. The data show roughly 120,000 clones, around 91% seen once. What was sequenced was CD4+ T cells from blood. These receptor sequences come from a human donor in good health.

The V call is TRBV5-1, the J call TRBJ1-4; D is undetermined. The CDR3 extends over 13 amino acids. The V end lost 1 base, the J end lost 10 bases, and 11 bases lay between the germline ends. The germline V gene has CDR1 SGHRS and CDR2 YFSETQ. The DNA of the CDR3 is TGCGCCAGCAGCTTGAGCGGGGAGGGAAAACTGTTTTTT. It specifies CASSLSGEGKLFF.

The chain is built from TRBV18 and TRBJ2-1; 12 bases agree with TRBD2. Trimming removed 4 bases from V and 0 bases from J; junction bases left unmatched: 4. Germline values: CDR1 KGHSH, CDR2 LQKENI. This CDR3 contains 17 residues. DNA of the CDR3: TGTGCCAGCTCACTCTCGACTAGCGGGAGCTCCTACAATGAGCAGTTCTTC. It translates to CASSLSTSGSSYNEQFF. The whole variable domain, filled in from reference TRBV18 and TRBJ2-1, reads NAGVMQNPRHLVRRRGQEARLRCSPMKGHSHVYWYRQLPEEGLKFMVYLQKENIIDESGMPKERFSAEFPKEGPSILRIQQVVRGDSAAYFCASSLSTSGSSYNEQFFGPGTRLTVL.

V gene TRBV5-1 combines with J gene TRBJ2-6, with D unresolved. Trimming took off 4 bases at V and 0 bases at J, with 8 bases between the two ends. CDR3 length: 15 residues. Germline V gives CDR1 SGHRS, CDR2 YFSETQ. The CDR3, as DNA: TGCGCCAGCAGCACCACAGCCTCTGGGGCCAACGTCCTGACTTTC. Translation: CASSTTASGANVLTF.

V gene TRBV5-1 combines with J gene TRBJ1-1; 7 bases align to TRBD1. With V trimmed by 5 bases and J by 5 bases, 6 bases remained unmatched. CDR3 length: 13 amino acids. Germline V gene lookup returns CDR1 SGHRS and CDR2 YFSETQ. CDR3 DNA: TGCGCCAGCAGGGCAGGGGGAGAGACTGAAGCTTTCTTT. It specifies CASRAGGETEAFF.

The chain links TRBV5-1 to TRBJ2-1; a possible D gene is TRBD2 (6 bases). Germline V lookup: CDR1 SGHRS, CDR2 YFSETQ. This CDR3 spans 15 amino acids. Trimming removed 4 bases from V and 7 bases from J, with 18 bases in between. The CDR3 region has the DNA TGCGCCAGCAGCGTACAACTAGCCCGCTCAAATGAGCAGTTCTTC. It is translated as CASSVQLARSNEQFF.

This chain connects TRBV9 to TRBJ2-2; 8 nucleotides agree with TRBD1. After removal of 4 bases from V and 4 bases from J, the junction contained 6 bases not matched to a gene. This CDR3 region has 15 residues. Germline V gives CDR1 SGDLS, CDR2 YYNGEE. CDR3 amino acids: CASSPRTGTTGELFF. The CDR3 DNA follows: TGTGCCAGCAGCCCAAGGACAGGGACCACCGGGGAGCTGTTTTTT.

The chain joins TRBV7-2 to TRBJ1-1; no definite D call. V lost 2 bases and J 10 bases, leaving 14 bases between the germline ends. From germline, CDR1 is SGHTA and CDR2 FQGNSA. This CDR3 region has 13 residues. This chain's CDR3 is CASSLRQMERAFF. DNA of the CDR3: TGTGCCAGCAGCTTACGGCAGATGGAGAGAGCTTTCTTT.

The rearrangement links TRBV5-4 to TRBJ2-3; D not resolved. Trimming pared 1 base from V and 1 base from J, leaving 10 bases between. Germline V CDR1 and CDR2: SGHNT, YYREEE (reference sequence). This CDR3 spans 15 amino acids. The CDR3 protein is CASSLRRHGTDTQYF. In nucleotides, the CDR3 is TGTGCCAGCAGCTTGAGGCGGCACGGCACAGATACGCAGTATTTT.

DNA for the CDR3: TGCGCCAGCAGCGGGGCGGGATCCTTGACCGGCGCATCGTCCTACAATGAGCAGTTCTTC. Protein product: CASSGAGSLTGASSYNEQFF. This chain joins TRBV5-1 and TRBJ2-1, with D tentatively TRBD2 (6 bases). This CDR3 has 20 residues. The germline V and J ends were trimmed by 4 bases and 1 base, with 27 bases remaining between them. The germline gives CDR1 SGHRS, CDR2 YFSETQ.

The genes are TRBV9 and TRBJ2-5; D is ambiguous. Near its end, the DNA agrees better with TRBJ2-7, so the J call may be wrong. Germline loops: CDR1 SGDLS, CDR2 YYNGEE. The CDR3 consists of 14 residues. In DNA, the CDR3 is TGTGCCAGCAGCGTAGGACTCAGCCCATACGAGCAGTACTTC. It encodes CASSVGLSPYEQYF.

CDR3 sequence reads: CSVRWGGSSYEQYF. DNA of the CDR3: TGCAGCGTGCGGTGGGGCGGCTCCTCCTACGAGCAGTACTTC. The chain has TRBV29-1 and TRBJ2-7, with a tentative D call TRBD1 (5 bases). CDR3 size: 14 residues. Germline-derived CDR1 and CDR2 are SQVTM and ANQGSEA. Trimming left V 6 bases short and J 0 bases short, with 15 bases between.

The rearrangement joins TRBV5-1 to TRBJ2-5; 9 bases are a match to TRBD2. Trimming at V came to 0 bases and at J to 4 bases, leaving 4 bases not matched to a gene. This CDR3 is 15 amino acids long. From germline, CDR1 is SGHRS and CDR2 YFSETQ. The CDR3 bases are TGCGCCAGCAGCTTGGACGCGGGAGGGGGAGAGACCCAGTACTTC. Translation: CASSLDAGGGETQYF.

The chain is built from TRBV19 and TRBJ1-2, with D perhaps matching TRBD1 (6 bases). This CDR3 contains 14 residues. With 1 base removed from V and 4 bases from J, the gap between germline ends came to 10 bases. Germline lookup yields CDR1 LNHDA and CDR2 SQIVND (reference sequence). For the CDR3, the DNA is TGTGCCAGTAGTATAGTGGGGGCAAGCTATGGCTACACCTTC. Its protein is CASSIVGASYGYTF.

This chain joins TRBV5-4 and TRBJ2-7; 9 bases are a match to TRBD2. CDR3 size: 14 residues. The V gene end was trimmed by 9 bases and the J gene end by 3 bases; junction bases not matched to a gene: 10. The germline CDR1 and CDR2 sequences are SGHNT and YYREEE (reference sequence). The CDR3, as DNA: TGTGCCACCTCGCCTGCGGGGGGGATCTACGAGCAGTACTTC. Its translation: CATSPAGGIYEQYF.

The chain recombines TRBV7-9 with TRBJ2-7; 7 positions agree with TRBD1. V was clipped by 4 bases and J by 2 bases; unmatched bases: 11. The V gene's germline CDR1 is SEHNR and CDR2 FQNEAQ (reference sequence). This CDR3 contains 16 residues. The CDR3 DNA is TGTGCCAGCAGCTCAATTAGCAGGGGGTTTACCTACGAGCAGTACTTC. Protein product: CASSSISRGFTYEQYF.

This chain connects TRBV6-5 to TRBJ1-1, with D possibly being TRBD1 (5 bases). This CDR3 has 15 residues. Per the germline V gene, CDR1 is MNHEY and CDR2 is SVGAGI. V was shortened by 0 bases and J by 7 bases, with 15 bases between the two germline ends. CDR3 DNA sequence: TGTGCCAGCAGTTACTCATCAGGGATCAAGGGTGAAGCTTTCTTT. It codes for CASSYSSGIKGEAFF.

The chain joins TRBV5-8 to TRBJ2-5, with 9 bases matching TRBD2. Trimming removed 3 bases from V and 4 bases from J; junction bases left unmatched: 7. Per the germline V gene, CDR1 is SGHTS and CDR2 is YDEGEE. The CDR3 sequence is 15 residues long. CDR3 region: CASSSVREGRETQYF. The CDR3 DNA follows: TGTGCCAGCAGCTCCGTGCGGGAGGGCCGAGAGACCCAGTACTTC.

With respect to this clone: Additional DNA sequences in this sample encode the identical CDR3. Here the CDR3 DNA reads TGTGCCAGCAGCGTAGGGTGGCGAGGGGTCACAGATACGCAGTATTTT. Translating gives CASSVGWRGVTDTQYF. This chain uses TRBV9 with TRBJ2-3, with D perhaps assigned TRBD1 or TRBD2 (5 bases each). CDR1 and CDR2 (germline): SGDLS, YYNGEE. V was trimmed by 0 bases and J by 2 bases, leaving 13 bases between them. The CDR3 is made up of 16 amino acids.

The rearrangement links TRBV5-5 to TRBJ1-2; no clear D. V lost 0 bases to trimming and J lost 3 bases, with 24 bases between them. This CDR3 spans 19 amino acids. Germline loops: CDR1 SGHKS, CDR2 YYEKEE (reference sequence). The DNA of the CDR3 is TGTGCCAGCAGCTTGGCGCCAAAGACCAGCCTGTTTTTTGACTATGGCTACACCTTC. It encodes CASSLAPKTSLFFDYGYTF.

The chain recombines TRBV30 with TRBJ2-7; D could derive from TRBD1 or TRBD2 (5 bases each). Germline CDR1 reads GTSNPN; CDR2 reads SVGIG (reference sequence). This CDR3 has 13 residues. Trimming left V 0 bases short and J 3 bases short, with 9 bases between. The CDR3 sequence is CAWSVVRGYEQYF. Here the CDR3 DNA reads TGTGCCTGGAGTGTGGTGAGGGGCTACGAGCAGTACTTC.

The V and J genes are TRBV5-1 and TRBJ2-1, with TRBD2 matching 9 bases. Unmatched junction bases numbered 5, after V lost 6 bases and J lost 4 bases. Per germline, CDR1 SGHRS and CDR2 YFSETQ. The CDR3 contains 14 residues. CDR3 sequence reads: CASMELAGYNEQFF. CDR3 bases: TGCGCCAGCATGGAGCTAGCGGGGTACAATGAGCAGTTCTTC.

The rearrangement links TRBV9 to TRBJ2-1; TRBD1 is a possible D gene (6 bases). Trimming pared 0 bases from V and 7 bases from J, leaving 11 bases between. The CDR3 totals 14 residues. CDR1 and CDR2 (germline): SGDLS, YYNGEE. The CDR3 spells CASSVAGTKNEQFF. CDR3 bases: TGTGCCAGCAGCGTAGCCGGGACAAAGAATGAGCAGTTCTTC.

The J gene is TRBJ1-1, the V gene TRBV5-5; the D gene is possibly TRBD1 (6 bases). This CDR3 spans 15 amino acids. The V gene lost 4 bases and the J gene lost 0 bases, with 13 bases spanning the gap. Per the germline V gene, CDR1 is SGHKS and CDR2 is YYEKEE (reference sequence). The CDR3 nucleotides read TGTGCCAGCAGCCTATGGGGGGGCGTGAACACTGAAGCTTTCTTT. Residues: CASSLWGGVNTEAFF.

The chain uses TRBV19 and TRBJ2-1, with TRBD1 matching 10 bases. Germline V gene data show CDR1 as LNHDA and CDR2 as SQIVND (reference sequence). V dropped 3 bases and J dropped 7; count of bases not matched to a gene: 6. CDR3 size: 15 residues. CDR3 protein: CASSIRRQGANEQFF. The DNA for the CDR3 is TGTGCCAGTAGTATCCGGAGACAGGGGGCGAATGAGCAGTTCTTC.

The chain recombines TRBV10-3 with TRBJ2-1; D call uncertain. This CDR3 has 16 residues. Germline V lookup: CDR1 ENHRY, CDR2 SYGVKD. With 4 bases removed from V and 0 bases from J, the gap between germline ends came to 13 bases. CDR3 region: CAISAPLPASYNEQFF. CDR3 DNA: TGTGCCATCAGTGCTCCCTTACCAGCCTCCTACAATGAGCAGTTCTTC.

This sequence joins TRBV6-6 and TRBJ1-1; D ambiguous. This CDR3 comprises 14 residues. Germline CDR1 reads MNHNY; CDR2 reads SVGAGI (reference sequence). V was cut by 10 bases and J by 0 bases, with 15 bases left in between. The CDR3 bases are TGTGCCATCCCCATAGGAGGGATGAACACTGAAGCTTTCTTT. Amino acids: CAIPIGGMNTEAFF.

The V and J genes are TRBV5-6 and TRBJ1-5; TRBD1 is a possible D gene (6 bases). The CDR3 extends over 13 amino acids. Trimming took off 5 bases at V and 9 bases at J, with 15 bases between the two ends. Germline CDR1 reads SGHDT; CDR2 reads YYEEEE. CDR3 region: CASSKQGPGPQHF. The CDR3, as DNA: TGTGCCAGCAGTAAACAGGGACCTGGGCCCCAGCATTTT.

The V and J genes are TRBV5-1 and TRBJ1-2; D not resolved. Between the trimmed V and J ends, which lost 0 bases and 3 bases, there was a span of 6 bases. Germline V gene sequence: CDR1 SGHRS, CDR2 YFSETQ. CDR3 length equals 13 residues. The CDR3 region is CASSLGQDYGYTF. CDR3 sequence (DNA): TGCGCCAGCAGCTTGGGGCAGGACTATGGCTACACCTTC. The variable domain in full, with the rest retrieved from reference TRBV5-1 and TRBJ1-2, is KAGVTQTPRYLIKTRGQQVTLSCSPISGHRSVSWYQQTPGQGLQFLFEYFSETQRNKGNFPGRFSGRQFSNSRSEMNVSTLELGDSALYLCASSLGQDYGYTFGSGTRLTVV.

This clone was recorded a few times. V and J are TRBV5-6 and TRBJ1-6, with unresolved D. The CDR3 sequence is 15 residues long. Germline CDR1 SGHDT, CDR2 YYEEEE. Trimming cost V 1 base and J 5 bases, with 10 bases left between them. DNA for the CDR3: TGTGCCAGCAGCTTGAGAGCAGCCAATAATTCACCCCTCCACTTT. Translation: CASSLRAANNSPLHF. Looking up the rest from reference TRBV5-6 and TRBJ1-6 gives the full variable domain: DAGVTQSPTHLIKTRGQQVTLRCSPKSGHDTVSWYQQALGQGPQFIFQYYEEEERQRGNFPDRFSGHQFPNYSSELNVNALLLGDSALYLCASSLRAANNSPLHFGNGTRLTVT.

The chain combines TRBV2 with TRBJ2-5, with a tentative D call TRBD1 (6 bases). Trimming took 7 bases from V and 5 from J, leaving 17 bases between them. Germline values: CDR1 SNHLY, CDR2 FYNNEI. The CDR3 length is 14 residues. CDR3: CASIRSARGETQYF. The DNA of the CDR3 is TGTGCCAGCATAAGATCCGCTAGGGGGGAGACCCAGTACTTC.

This chain joins TRBV5-5 and TRBJ2-7, with D possibly matching TRBD2 (6 bases). The CDR3 has 13 residues. V lost 1 base and J lost 7, with 12 bases in between. Per the germline V gene, CDR1 is SGHKS and CDR2 is YYEKEE (reference sequence). The DNA for the CDR3 is TGTGCCAGCAGCTTGCGGGAGTACTGGGAGCAGTACTTC. Its protein product is CASSLREYWEQYF.